Listed below are T cell receptor beta chains from one sample, sequenced in a study of graft-versus-host responses after intestinal transplantation. Libraries were prepared by immunoSEQ multiplex PCR; TCRdb keeps only in-frame clonotypes and omits some of them. The sample yields some 40,000 clones, approximately 95% seen once. Sequenced material: PBMCs, taken 734 days after intestinal transplantation. The origin of the receptors is a human patient who received an intestinal transplant, so some T cells may come from the graft donor. Each CDR3 is given with its conserved first and last residue. The D gene is left open where the match is weak. Not all rows give a size; the values are once, few, many and, for expanded clones, a class.

TRBV5-1	-	-	TRBJ1-1	CASSLGAANTEAFF	TGCGCCAGCAGCTTGGGGGCAGCGAACACTGAAGCTTTCTTT
TRBV7-3	-	-	TRBJ1-1	CASSSSGGPMNTEAFF	TGTGCCAGCAGCTCCTCCGGGGGCCCTATGAACACTGAAGCTTTCTTT
TRBV5-6	-	-	TRBJ1-6	CASSLGGDTNSPLHF	TGTGCCAGCAGCTTGGGTGGAGACACGAATTCACCCCTCCACTTT
TRBV2	-	-	TRBJ2-1	CASSDGGWSSYNEQFF	TGTGCCAGCAGTGATGGGGGGTGGAGCTCCTACAATGAGCAGTTCTTC
TRBV30	-	-	TRBJ2-1	CAWSPGVSTWNEQFF	TGTGCCTGGAGTCCGGGCGTTTCTACTTGGAATGAGCAGTTCTTC
TRBV27	TRBD1	-	TRBJ2-7	CASSSIGTGGLYEQYF	TGTGCCAGCAGTTCAATAGGGACAGGCGGTTTATACGAGCAGTACTTC
TRBV10-3	TRBD2	-	TRBJ2-2	CATAIGLAGVGAGELFF	TGTGCCACGGCCATTGGACTAGCGGGAGTAGGGGCCGGGGAGCTGTTTTTT
TRBV13	TRBD1	-	TRBJ2-7	CASSLLLIGTGTYEQYF	TGTGCCAGCAGCTTACTACTAATCGGGACAGGGACGTACGAGCAGTACTTC
TRBV7-9	TRBD1	-	TRBJ2-3	CASRNNPGQSTDTQYF	TGTGCCAGCAGAAACAATCCGGGACAGAGCACAGATACGCAGTATTTT
TRBV4-1	TRBD1	-	TRBJ2-5	CASSPTGETQYF	TGCGCCAGCAGCCCGACAGGGGAGACCCAGTACTTC
TRBV2	-	-	TRBJ1-5	CASTDDSEGVTQHF	TGTGCCAGCACCGATGACAGTGAGGGGGTCACCCAGCATTTT
TRBV5-6	-	-	TRBJ1-2	CASSSGSRDTF	TGTGCCAGCAGTTCCGGATCCCGCGACACCTTC
TRBV5-5	-	-	TRBJ2-1	CASSWWGDEQFF	TGTGCCAGCAGCTGGTGGGGGGATGAGCAGTTCTTC
TRBV15	-	-	TRBJ2-2	CATEDARSELFF	TGTGCCACCGAGGACGCTAGATCGGAGCTGTTTTTT
TRBV6-4	-	-	TRBJ2-3	CASSPSGTDTQYF	TGTGCCAGCAGTCCTAGCGGCACAGATACGCAGTATTTT
TRBV30	-	once	TRBJ1-2	CAWSVVLGAGSGYTF	TGTGCCTGGAGTGTAGTTCTGGGGGCGGGATCTGGCTACACCTTC
TRBV9	-	-	TRBJ2-2	CASSVSGELFF	TGTGCCAGCAGCGTTTCCGGGGAGCTGTTTTTT
TRBV6-6	-	-	TRBJ1-3	CASSPAGNTIYF	TGTGCCAGCAGTCCGGCAGGAAACACCATATATTTT
TRBV27	TRBD2	-	TRBJ2-5	CASRREGTGYFQETQYF	TGTGCCAGCAGAAGGGAGGGAACAGGCTATTTCCAAGAGACCCAGTACTTC
TRBV11-2	-	once	TRBJ2-3	CASSEGGDTQYF	TGTGCCAGCAGCGAGGGGGGAGATACGCAGTATTTT
TRBV5-1	-	once	TRBJ2-3	CASSLHRVRADTQYF	TGCGCCAGCAGCTTGCACAGGGTTCGGGCAGATACGCAGTATTTT
TRBV14	-	-	TRBJ2-1	CASSQSPTTYNEQFF	TGTGCCAGCAGCCAATCCCCAACCACCTACAATGAGCAGTTCTTC